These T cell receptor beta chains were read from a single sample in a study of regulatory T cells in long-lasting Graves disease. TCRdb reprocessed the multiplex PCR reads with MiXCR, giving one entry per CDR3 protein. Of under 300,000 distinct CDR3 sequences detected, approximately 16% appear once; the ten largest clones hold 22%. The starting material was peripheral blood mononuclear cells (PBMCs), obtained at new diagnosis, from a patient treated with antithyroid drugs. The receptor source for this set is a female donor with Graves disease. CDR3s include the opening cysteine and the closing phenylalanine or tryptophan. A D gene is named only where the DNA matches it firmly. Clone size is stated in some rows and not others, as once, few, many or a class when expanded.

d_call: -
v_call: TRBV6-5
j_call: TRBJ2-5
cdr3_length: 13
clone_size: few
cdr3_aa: CASSSLYQETQYF
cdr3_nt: TGTGCCAGCAGTTCCCTATACCAAGAGACCCAGTACTTC

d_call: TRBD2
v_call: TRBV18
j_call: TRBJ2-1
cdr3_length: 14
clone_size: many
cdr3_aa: CASSPRGAYNEQFF
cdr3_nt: TGTGCCAGCTCACCGCGGGGGGCCTACAATGAGCAGTTCTTC

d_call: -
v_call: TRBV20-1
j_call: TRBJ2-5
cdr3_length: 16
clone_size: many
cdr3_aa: CSANSGGGYLQETQYF
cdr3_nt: TGCAGTGCCAATTCGGGGGGCGGGTACCTCCAAGAGACCCAGTACTTC

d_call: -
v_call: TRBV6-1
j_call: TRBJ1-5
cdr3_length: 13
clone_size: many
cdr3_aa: CASNPGLEQPQHF
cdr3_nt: TGTGCCAGCAACCCAGGGTTGGAACAGCCCCAGCATTTT

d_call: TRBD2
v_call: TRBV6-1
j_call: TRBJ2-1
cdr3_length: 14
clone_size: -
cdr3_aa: CASRWEGSYNEQFF
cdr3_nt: TGTGCCAGCAGATGGGAGGGGTCCTACAATGAGCAGTTCTTC

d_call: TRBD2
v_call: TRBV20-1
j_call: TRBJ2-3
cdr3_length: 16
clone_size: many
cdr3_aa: CSAAGVAGAVTDTQYF
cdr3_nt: TGCAGTGCCGCCGGGGTAGCGGGAGCGGTGACAGATACGCAGTATTTT

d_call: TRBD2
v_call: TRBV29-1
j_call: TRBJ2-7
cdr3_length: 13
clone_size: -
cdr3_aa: CSAISGTGYEQYF
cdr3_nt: TGCAGCGCAATTAGCGGGACCGGGTACGAGCAGTACTTC

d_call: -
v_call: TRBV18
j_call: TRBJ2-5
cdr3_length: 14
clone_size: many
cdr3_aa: CASSPTGSQETQYF
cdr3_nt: TGTGCCAGCTCACCGACAGGCTCCCAAGAGACCCAGTACTTC

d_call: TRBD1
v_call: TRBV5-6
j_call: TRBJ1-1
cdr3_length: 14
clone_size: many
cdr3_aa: CASSLTGAGSEAFF
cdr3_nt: TGTGCCAGCAGCTTGACAGGGGCGGGCTCTGAAGCTTTCTTT

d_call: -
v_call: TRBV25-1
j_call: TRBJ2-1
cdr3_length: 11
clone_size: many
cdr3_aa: CASSLSNEQFF
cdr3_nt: TGTGCCAGCAGCCTTAGCAATGAGCAGTTCTTC

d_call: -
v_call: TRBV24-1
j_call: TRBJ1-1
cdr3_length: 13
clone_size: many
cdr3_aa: CATSVGANTEAFF
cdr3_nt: TGTGCCACCAGTGTAGGGGCTAACACTGAAGCTTTCTTT

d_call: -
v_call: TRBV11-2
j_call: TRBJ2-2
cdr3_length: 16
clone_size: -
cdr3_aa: CASSFGSTGLTGELFF
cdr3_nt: TGTGCCAGCAGCTTTGGGAGTACAGGGCTTACCGGGGAGCTGTTTTTT

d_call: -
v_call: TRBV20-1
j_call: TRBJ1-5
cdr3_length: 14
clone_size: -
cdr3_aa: CSARDDGINQPQHF
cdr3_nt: TGCAGTGCTAGAGATGACGGGATTAATCAGCCCCAGCATTTT

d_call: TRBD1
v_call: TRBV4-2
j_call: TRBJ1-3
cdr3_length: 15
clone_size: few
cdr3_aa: CASSQGTGVWNTIYF
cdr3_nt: TGTGCCAGCAGCCAAGGGACAGGTGTCTGGAACACCATATATTTT

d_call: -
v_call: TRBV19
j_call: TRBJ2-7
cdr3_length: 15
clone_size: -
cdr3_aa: CASSIGVDSSYEQYF
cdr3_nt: TGTGCCAGTAGTATTGGGGTAGACAGCTCCTACGAGCAGTACTTC

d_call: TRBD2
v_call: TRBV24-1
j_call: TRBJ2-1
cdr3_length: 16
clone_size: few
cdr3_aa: CATSGGLAVSYNEQFF
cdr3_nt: TGTGCCACCAGCGGGGGACTAGCGGTCTCCTACAATGAGCAGTTCTTC

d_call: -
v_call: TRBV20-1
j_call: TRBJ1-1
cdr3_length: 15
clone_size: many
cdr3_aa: CSARGGFGMNTEAFF
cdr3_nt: TGCAGTGCTCGGGGGGGATTCGGCATGAACACTGAAGCTTTCTTT

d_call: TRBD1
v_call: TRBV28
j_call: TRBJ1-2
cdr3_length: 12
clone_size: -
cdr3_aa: CASEGADYGYTF
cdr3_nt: TGTGCCAGCGAGGGGGCTGACTATGGCTACACCTTC

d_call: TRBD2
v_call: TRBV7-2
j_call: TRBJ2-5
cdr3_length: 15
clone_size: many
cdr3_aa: CASSHSGRAVETQYF
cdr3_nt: TGTGCCAGCAGCCATAGCGGGAGGGCCGTGGAGACCCAGTACTTC

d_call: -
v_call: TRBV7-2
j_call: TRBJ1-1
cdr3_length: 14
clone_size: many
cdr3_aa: CASSLLPVGTEAFF
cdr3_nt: TGTGCCAGCAGCTTACTTCCGGTGGGGACTGAAGCTTTCTTT

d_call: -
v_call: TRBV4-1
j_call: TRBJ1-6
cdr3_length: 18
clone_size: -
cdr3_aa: CASSQSWLWRRGNSPLHF
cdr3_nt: TGCGCCAGCAGCCAATCCTGGCTGTGGCGGCGGGGGAATTCACCCCTCCACTTT

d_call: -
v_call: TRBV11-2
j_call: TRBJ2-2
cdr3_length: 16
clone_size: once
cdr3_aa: CASSSRTVGNTGELFF
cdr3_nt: TGTGCCAGCAGCTCGAGAACCGTCGGCAACACCGGGGAGCTGTTTTTT

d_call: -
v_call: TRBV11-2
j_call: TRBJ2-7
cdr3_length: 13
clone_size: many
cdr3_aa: CASSPQLGYEQYF
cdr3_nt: TGTGCCAGCAGCCCCCAGTTGGGCTACGAGCAGTACTTC

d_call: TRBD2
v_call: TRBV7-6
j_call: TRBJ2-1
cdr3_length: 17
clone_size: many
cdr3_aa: CASRRRGAGGGDNEQFF
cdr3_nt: TGTGCCAGCAGACGTAGGGGGGCGGGAGGAGGGGACAATGAGCAGTTCTTC

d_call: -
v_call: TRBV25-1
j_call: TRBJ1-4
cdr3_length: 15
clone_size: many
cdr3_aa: CASSPLRTSEEKLFF
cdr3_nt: TGTGCCAGCAGCCCCTTGAGGACTTCAGAAGAAAAACTGTTTTTT

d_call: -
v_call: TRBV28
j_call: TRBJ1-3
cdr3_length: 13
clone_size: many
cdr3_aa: CASSLTPGNTIYF
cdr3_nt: TGTGCCAGCAGTTTAACCCCAGGAAACACCATATATTTT

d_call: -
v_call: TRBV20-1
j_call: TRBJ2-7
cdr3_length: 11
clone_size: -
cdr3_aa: CSARLLREQYF
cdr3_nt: TGCAGTGCTAGGCTACTACGCGAGCAGTACTTC

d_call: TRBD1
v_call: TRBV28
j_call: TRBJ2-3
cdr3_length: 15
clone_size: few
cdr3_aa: CASSGQGVGTDTQYF
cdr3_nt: TGTGCCAGCAGTGGACAGGGAGTTGGGACAGATACGCAGTATTTT

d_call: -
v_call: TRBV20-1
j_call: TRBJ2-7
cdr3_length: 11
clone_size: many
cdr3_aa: CSARGGQEQYF
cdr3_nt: TGCAGTGCTAGAGGAGGGCAAGAGCAGTACTTC

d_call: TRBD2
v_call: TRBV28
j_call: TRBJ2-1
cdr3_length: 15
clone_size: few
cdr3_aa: CASSSPDSGNYEQFF
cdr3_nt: TGTGCCAGCAGTTCCCCGGATAGCGGGAACTATGAGCAGTTCTTC

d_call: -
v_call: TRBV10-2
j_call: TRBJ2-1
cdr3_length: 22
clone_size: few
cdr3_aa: CASSESVRGLQPPGVYHNEQFF
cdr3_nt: TGCGCCAGCAGTGAGTCAGTCAGGGGACTCCAACCCCCGGGAGTATACCACAATGAGCAGTTCTTC

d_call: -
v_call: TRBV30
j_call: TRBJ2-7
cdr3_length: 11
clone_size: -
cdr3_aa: CAWSDRDEQYF
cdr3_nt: TGTGCCTGGAGTGACAGGGATGAGCAGTACTTC

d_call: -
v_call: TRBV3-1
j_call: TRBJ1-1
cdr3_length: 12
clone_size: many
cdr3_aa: CASSQGNGEAFF
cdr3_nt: TGTGCCAGCAGCCAAGGGAACGGTGAAGCTTTCTTT

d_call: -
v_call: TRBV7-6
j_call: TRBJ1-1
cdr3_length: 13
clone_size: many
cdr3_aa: CASSLQGHTEAFF
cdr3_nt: TGTGCCAGCAGCTTACAGGGCCACACTGAAGCTTTCTTT

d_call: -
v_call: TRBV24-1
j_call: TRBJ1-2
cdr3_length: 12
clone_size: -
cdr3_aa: CATSDIKDGYTF
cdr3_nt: TGTGCCACCAGTGATATCAAGGATGGCTACACCTTC